Reported below is one T cell receptor (beta chain). This sample was included in a study of blood T cell repertoires in COVID-19. Study-level background: Some COVID-19 samples were acute and others convalescent; all came from the United States, Italy and Spain. T cells, B-cell-depleted T cells, or PBMCs provided the cDNA or gDNA that served as material.

J lost 6 bases, V lost 5 bases, and 8 bases had no gene match. In germline, CDR1 is SGHTA, CDR2 FQGNSA. CDR3 length equals 17 residues. Per the original data handling: Estimation of nucleated cell counts relied on the amplification of reference gene primers. Clones were read by immunoSEQ multiplex PCR, and TCRdb kept only the in-frame ones, dropping some. Clone size and V and J calls were adopted from that table, with D and trimming inferred from the DNA. The table includes around 100,000 clones, about four fifths detected once. The chain has TRBV7-2 and TRBJ2-1, with 15 bases aligning to TRBD2. Sequences were obtained from peripheral blood. The sequence was collected from a woman aged 60-75 years with acute or convalescent COVID-19. The CDR3 spells CASSVRTSGGAFNEQFF. The CDR3 DNA reads TGTGCCAGCAGCGTAAGGACTAGCGGGGGGGCCTTCAATGAGCAGTTCTTC.